The 31 T cell receptor beta chains given below trace back to one sample, sequenced in a study of blood T cell repertoires in COVID-19. The data were produced by immunoSEQ multiplex PCR, yet TCRdb's version contains in-frame clones alone and is incomplete. The table records 60,000 to 90,000 clones, over 65% of them present only once. Sequencing used peripheral blood. All receptors come from a human donor with acute or convalescent COVID-19. The donor label of this sample is uncertain.

This clone has just one count. The V and J genes are TRBV6-5 and TRBJ1-4; 7 bases map to TRBD1. V shed 6 bases, J shed 5 bases, and the junction held 6 bases outside the gene matches. This CDR3 comprises 14 residues. Germline CDR1 and CDR2: MNHEY and SVGAGI. DNA for the CDR3: TGTGCCAGCAGGGTGACGGGACAGAATGAAAAACTGTTTTTT. The encoded protein is CASRVTGQNEKLFF.

V and J are TRBV4-3 and TRBJ1-2; 7 positions match TRBD1. V lost 6 bases to trimming and J lost 7 bases; unmatched junction nucleotides: 8. CDR1 LGHNA and CDR2 YSLEER come from the germline V gene. The length of the CDR3 is 13 residues. CDR3 DNA sequence: TGCGCCAGCAGTAAAGACAGGGTAGGTGGCTACACCTTC. The encoded protein is CASSKDRVGGYTF.

This chain joins TRBV27 and TRBJ1-5; 10 nucleotides line up with TRBD1. The CDR3 runs to 15 residues. Germline CDR1 reads MNHEY; CDR2 reads SMNVEV (reference sequence). Losses at the gene ends were 6 bases for V and 7 bases for J; bases not matched to a gene: 9. The CDR3 DNA follows: TGTGCCAGCAGCTTGGGACAGGGGTATGGGCAGCCCCAGCATTTT. Protein sequence: CASSLGQGYGQPQHF.

The chain has TRBV27 and TRBJ2-1; 14 nucleotides align to TRBD2. Unmatched junction bases numbered 10, after V lost 5 bases and J lost 10 bases. The CDR3 runs to 16 residues. CDR1 MNHEY and CDR2 SMNVEV come from the germline V gene (reference sequence). The CDR3 coding sequence is TGTGCCAGCAGTCCCAGACTAGCGGGAGGGCCCAGGGAGCAGTTCTTC. Protein product: CASSPRLAGGPREQFF.

J is TRBJ2-7 and V is TRBV28, with D possibly TRBD1 on 5 matching bases. The CDR3 length is 14 residues. V lost 6 bases and J lost 6, with 18 bases in between. Germline V gives CDR1 MDHEN, CDR2 SYDVKM. CDR3 loop: CASSLGQVVSEQYF. The DNA of the CDR3 is TGTGCCAGCAGCCTGGGGCAGGTCGTTTCCGAGCAGTACTTC.

The chain combines TRBV7-6 with TRBJ2-5; the D gene is possibly TRBD2 (7 bases). The CDR3 length is 15 residues. With 4 bases removed from V and 1 base from J, the gap between germline ends came to 13 bases. CDR1 and CDR2 (germline): SGHVS, FNYEAQ. In DNA, the CDR3 is TGTGCCAGCAGCTCAGCGGGACACCCCCAAGAGACCCAGTACTTC. Protein sequence: CASSSAGHPQETQYF.

In its sample, this clone was seen a few times. V is TRBV6-5 and J is TRBJ1-2; D ambiguous. Trimming stripped 4 bases from V and 4 bases from J, with 10 bases between. Germline V gives CDR1 MNHEY, CDR2 SVGAGI. The CDR3 extends over 13 amino acids. The CDR3, as DNA: TGTGCCAGCAGTTCAGTCGCCCTCTATGGCTACACCTTC. Residues: CASSSVALYGYTF.

The genes are TRBV7-2 and TRBJ2-5; D gene unclear. The length of the CDR3 is 12 residues. V was shortened by 6 bases and J by 1 base, with 6 bases between the two germline ends. Germline V CDR1 and CDR2: SGHTA, FQGNSA. DNA for the CDR3: TGTGCCAGCAGTAACAGCCAAGAGACCCAGTACTTC. This gives the protein CASSNSQETQYF.

This clone was seen a handful of times. The J gene is TRBJ2-1, the V gene TRBV4-1; 8 positions agree with TRBD1. Germline CDR1 is MGHRA and CDR2 is YSYEKL. V was clipped by 0 bases and J by 7 bases; unmatched bases: 5. The CDR3 has 15 amino acids. This chain's CDR3 is CASSQDAGGWNEQFF. CDR3 nucleotide sequence: TGCGCCAGCAGCCAAGATGCAGGGGGCTGGAATGAGCAGTTCTTC.

The V and J genes are TRBV18 and TRBJ1-1, with 8 bases that match TRBD1. The CDR3 has 16 amino acids. CDR1 and CDR2 from the germline V gene are KGHSH and LQKENI. Unmatched junction bases numbered 18, after V lost 4 bases and J lost 11 bases. Here the CDR3 reads CASSRNPGTGGVWAFF. In DNA form, the CDR3 reads TGTGCCAGCTCACGGAATCCCGGGACAGGAGGGGTTTGGGCTTTCTTT. Drawing the rest from reference TRBV18 and TRBJ1-1, the complete variable domain is NAGVMQNPRHLVRRRGQEARLRCSPMKGHSHVYWYRQLPEEGLKFMVYLQKENIIDESGMPKERFSAEFPKEGPSILRIQQVVRGDSAAYFCASSRNPGTGGVWAFFGQGTRLTVV.

V and J are TRBV5-4 and TRBJ2-2, with D maybe TRBD1 (6 bases). Germline V gives CDR1 SGHNT, CDR2 YYREEE (reference sequence). Deletions cut 4 bases from V and 4 bases from J, with 20 bases between. The CDR3 runs to 17 residues. The CDR3 sequence is CASSPANRVGSTGELFF. The CDR3 DNA sequence: TGTGCCAGCAGCCCGGCAAACAGGGTGGGGAGCACCGGGGAGCTGTTTTTT.

This clone was detected only once. V and J are TRBV3-1 (or the pseudogene TRBV3-2) and TRBJ2-1; D perhaps matches TRBD1 (6 bases). The CDR3 has 16 residues. Trimming removed 0 bases at V and 0 bases at J, with 9 bases between. CDR1 and CDR2 (germline): LGHDT, YNNKEL (reference sequence). The CDR3 here is CASSQDVGGSYNEQFF. The CDR3 DNA follows: TGTGCCAGCAGCCAAGACGTAGGGGGCTCCTACAATGAGCAGTTCTTC.

The chain joins TRBV6-5 to TRBJ2-2; D is possibly TRBD2 (5 bases). This CDR3 contains 16 residues. V was pared by 2 bases and J by 6 bases, with 16 bases between. Germline assignment: CDR1 MNHEY and CDR2 SVGAGI. CDR3 sequence (DNA): TGTGCCAGCAGTTACGCGTCGTTTGGACTGGCCGGGGAGCTGTTTTTT. Amino acid sequence: CASSYASFGLAGELFF.

This clone was found a few times. The chain couples TRBV5-6 to TRBJ2-2; maybe TRBD1 (6 bases). Trimming took 2 bases from V and 5 from J, leaving 13 bases between them. CDR1 and CDR2 (germline): SGHDT, YYEEEE. CDR3 length: 15 amino acids. In DNA form, the CDR3 reads TGTGCCAGCAGCTTTGGGGGCCTAAATACCGGGGAGCTGTTTTTT. Its translation: CASSFGGLNTGELFF. Variable domain in full (rest from reference TRBV5-6 and TRBJ2-2): DAGVTQSPTHLIKTRGQQVTLRCSPKSGHDTVSWYQQALGQGPQFIFQYYEEEERQRGNFPDRFSGHQFPNYSSELNVNALLLGDSALYLCASSFGGLNTGELFFGEGSRLTVL.

The chain combines TRBV5-6 with TRBJ2-5, with TRBD2 matching 7 bases. V was pared by 0 bases and J by 4 bases, with 6 bases of the junction left unmatched. Germline V gives CDR1 SGHDT, CDR2 YYEEEE. The length of the CDR3 is 15 residues. The CDR3 sequence: CASSLGGGVGETQYF. In DNA, the CDR3 is TGTGCCAGCAGCTTGGGGGGAGGGGTTGGAGAGACCCAGTACTTC. Supplemented by reference TRBV5-6 and TRBJ2-5, the full variable domain reads DAGVTQSPTHLIKTRGQQVTLRCSPKSGHDTVSWYQQALGQGPQFIFQYYEEEERQRGNFPDRFSGHQFPNYSSELNVNALLLGDSALYLCASSLGGGVGETQYFGPGTRLLVL.

The chain employs TRBV5-1 and TRBJ1-2; weak D call: TRBD1 (6 bases). The V and J ends lost 9 bases and 0 bases respectively, with 18 bases between them. Germline CDR1 and CDR2: SGHRS and YFSETQ. The CDR3 runs 15 residues. CDR3 amino acids: CATNPGVGSNYGYTF. The DNA of the CDR3 is TGCGCCACCAACCCAGGGGTTGGGTCTAACTATGGCTACACCTTC.

V is TRBV27 and J is TRBJ2-1; 8 bases fit TRBD1. The CDR3 consists of 16 residues. The junction had 13 bases not matched to a gene; V was cut back by 7 bases and J by 5 bases. The germline V gene encodes CDR1 MNHEY and CDR2 SMNVEV (reference sequence). The CDR3 spells CASTSLRQGKNNEQFF. The CDR3 bases are TGTGCCAGCACCAGTTTGAGACAGGGGAAGAACAATGAGCAGTTCTTC.

The chain uses TRBV19 and TRBJ1-5; the D gene is possibly TRBD1 (6 bases). The germline V gene has CDR1 LNHDA and CDR2 SQIVND (reference sequence). The CDR3 length is 14 residues. The V and J ends lost 5 bases and 1 base respectively, with 9 bases between them. The CDR3 DNA is TGTGCCAGTAGTTTTCAGGGGAGCAATCAGCCCCAGCATTTT. Encoded protein: CASSFQGSNQPQHF.

This clone showed up just once. V usage is TRBV10-3 and J usage is TRBJ1-1, with 11 bases identical to TRBD1. V lost 3 bases, J lost 4 bases, and 1 base stayed unmatched. The V gene's germline CDR1 is ENHRY and CDR2 SYGVKD. This CDR3 comprises 14 residues. CDR3 residues: CAISEGTGGTEAFF. In DNA, the CDR3 is TGTGCCATCAGTGAAGGGACAGGGGGCACTGAAGCTTTCTTT.

V is TRBV24-1 and J is TRBJ1-2; tentative D call: TRBD1 (5 bases). The CDR3 extends over 11 amino acids. The ends were cut back, 7 bases at V and 4 bases at J, with 6 bases in the middle. Germline V gene sequence: CDR1 KGHDR, CDR2 SFDVKD. Here the CDR3 DNA reads TGTGCCACCAGCGGGGGCTATGGCTACACCTTC. Encoded protein: CATSGGYGYTF.

The rearrangement joins TRBV4-2 to TRBJ1-2, with 9 bases aligning to TRBD1. CDR1 is LGHNA, CDR2 YNFKEQ, per germline. The junction had 6 bases not matched to a gene; V was cut back by 0 bases and J by 7 bases. This CDR3 spans 15 amino acids. The CDR3 sequence is CASSQDPTGGLGYTF. The CDR3 bases are TGTGCCAGCAGCCAAGATCCTACAGGGGGCCTTGGCTACACCTTC.

The rearrangement joins TRBV6-5 to TRBJ1-3, with TRBD1 identical over 7 bases. V gave up 6 bases and J gave up 6 bases; unmatched junction bases: 5. Germline V gene data show CDR1 as MNHEY and CDR2 as SVGAGI. The CDR3 runs 13 residues. This CDR3 is CASSRDRANTIYF. The CDR3 DNA reads TGTGCCAGCAGCCGAGACAGGGCAAACACCATATATTTT.

This chain joins TRBV28 and TRBJ2-1, with 8 bases aligning to TRBD1. From germline, CDR1 is MDHEN and CDR2 SYDVKM. Trimming cost V 5 bases and J 8 bases; bases outside gene matches: 14. This CDR3 is built from 16 residues. The CDR3 region is CASSPRIRGRGDEQFF. CDR3 DNA: TGTGCCAGCAGTCCTCGAATCAGGGGGCGCGGGGATGAGCAGTTCTTC.

The chain recombines TRBV15 with TRBJ2-3; D perhaps matches TRBD2 (6 bases). Germline values: CDR1 LNHNV, CDR2 YYDKDF (reference sequence). V was pared by 3 bases and J by 5 bases, with 12 bases between. The CDR3 length is 14 residues. The CDR3 region is CATSRRDLRDTQYF. The CDR3 region has the DNA TGTGCCACCAGCAGGCGGGATTTACGAGATACGCAGTATTTT. The full variable domain, with the rest looked up from reference TRBV15 and TRBJ2-3, is DAMVIQNPRYQVTQFGKPVTLSCSQTLNHNVMYWYQQKSSQAPKLLFHYYDKDFNNEADTPDNFQSRRPNTSFCFLDIRSPGLGDTAMYLCATSRRDLRDTQYFGPGTRLTVL.

This CDR3 is CASSLGKGGYEQYV. Written as DNA, the CDR3 is TGTGCCAGCAGCCTCGGGAAGGGAGGGTACGAGCAGTACGTC. The chain is built from TRBV3-1 (or the pseudogene TRBV3-2) and TRBJ2-7, with TRBD2 matching over 7 bases. Germline CDR1 and CDR2: LGHDT and YNNKEL (reference sequence). The J segment lost 4 bases and the V segment lost 4 bases, leaving 7 bases of the junction unmatched. The CDR3 is 14 amino acids.

Points on this clone: This sample includes further DNA sequences coding for the same CDR3. The rearrangement uses TRBV5-8 and TRBJ2-7; 11 bases match TRBD1. The junction had 1 base not matched to a gene; V was cut back by 0 bases and J by 2 bases. Germline CDR1 and CDR2: SGHTS and YDEGEE. This CDR3 spans 15 amino acids. The CDR3 here is CASSLGGQGAYEQYF. The CDR3 bases are TGTGCCAGCAGCTTGGGGGGACAGGGGGCCTACGAGCAGTACTTC.

There are a few counts of this clone. V is TRBV7-8 and J is TRBJ2-7; TRBD1 is a possible D gene (6 bases). CDR3 length equals 15 residues. V was cut by 1 base and J by 5 bases, with 15 bases left in between. The germline gives CDR1 SGHVS, CDR2 FQNEAQ. As DNA, the CDR3 is TGTGCCAGCAGCTTAGTCTCCTCAGGGGTCAACGAGCAGTACTTC. Its protein product is CASSLVSSGVNEQYF.

The J gene is TRBJ1-5, the V gene TRBV5-1; D not certain. The V and J ends lost 1 base and 0 bases respectively, with 8 bases between them. The germline gives CDR1 SGHRS, CDR2 YFSETQ. This CDR3 is 15 amino acids long. The DNA of the CDR3 is TGCGCCAGCAGCTTGACCGGGTTTAGCAATCAGCCCCAGCATTTT. Encoded protein: CASSLTGFSNQPQHF.

This clone was detected only once. The J gene is TRBJ2-6, the V gene TRBV3-1 (or the pseudogene TRBV3-2), with D possibly TRBD1 on 6 matching bases. CDR1 LGHDT and CDR2 YNNKEL come from the germline V gene (reference sequence). Trimming removed 2 bases at V and 0 bases at J, with 23 bases between. The CDR3 extends over 21 amino acids. The CDR3 protein is CASSQPGPGRGIGSGANVLTF. Written as DNA, the CDR3 is TGTGCCAGCAGCCAACCCGGGCCAGGCAGGGGAATAGGCTCTGGGGCCAACGTCCTGACTTTC.

V is TRBV29-1 and J is TRBJ2-2; weak D call: TRBD2 (6 bases). Trimming removed 6 bases from V and 0 bases from J, with 17 bases in between. Germline lookup yields CDR1 SQVTM and CDR2 ANQGSEA. CDR3 size: 16 residues. DNA for the CDR3: TGCAGCGTCGTCCAAGGGGCGGGATCGAACACCGGGGAGCTGTTTTTT. As protein: CSVVQGAGSNTGELFF.

The genes are TRBV4-2 and TRBJ1-5, with a tentative D call TRBD1 (5 bases). Germline loops: CDR1 LGHNA, CDR2 YNFKEQ. V lost 0 bases and J lost 4, with 10 bases in between. CDR3 length equals 15 residues. CDR3 loop: CASSQDRQGNQPQHF. The CDR3 DNA reads TGTGCCAGCAGCCAAGATAGGCAGGGAAATCAGCCCCAGCATTTT.